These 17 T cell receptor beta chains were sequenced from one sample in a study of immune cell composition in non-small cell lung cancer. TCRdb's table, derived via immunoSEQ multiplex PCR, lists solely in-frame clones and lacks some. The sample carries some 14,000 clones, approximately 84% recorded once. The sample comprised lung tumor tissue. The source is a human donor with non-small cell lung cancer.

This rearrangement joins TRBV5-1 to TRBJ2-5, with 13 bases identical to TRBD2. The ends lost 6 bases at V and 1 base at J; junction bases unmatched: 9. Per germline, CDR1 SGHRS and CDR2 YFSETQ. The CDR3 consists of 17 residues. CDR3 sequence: CASTEDTSGRAQETQYF. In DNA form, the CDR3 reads TGCGCCAGCACAGAAGATACTAGCGGGAGGGCCCAAGAGACCCAGTACTTC.

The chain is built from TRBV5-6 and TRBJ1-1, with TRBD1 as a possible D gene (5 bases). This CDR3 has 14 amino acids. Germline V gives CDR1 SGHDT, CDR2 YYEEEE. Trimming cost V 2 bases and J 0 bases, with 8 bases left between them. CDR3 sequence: CASSFGQVNTEAFF. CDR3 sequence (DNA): TGTGCCAGCAGCTTCGGACAAGTGAACACTGAAGCTTTCTTT.

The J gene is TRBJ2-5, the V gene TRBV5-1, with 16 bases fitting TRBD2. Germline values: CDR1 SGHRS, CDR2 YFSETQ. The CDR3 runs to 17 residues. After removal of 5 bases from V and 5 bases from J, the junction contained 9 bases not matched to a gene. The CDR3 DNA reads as TGCGCCAGCAGTCCCGGGACTAGCGGGAGGGCTCGGGAGACCCAGTACTTC. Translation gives CASSPGTSGRARETQYF. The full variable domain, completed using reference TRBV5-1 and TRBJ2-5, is KAGVTQTPRYLIKTRGQQVTLSCSPISGHRSVSWYQQTPGQGLQFLFEYFSETQRNKGNFPGRFSGRQFSNSRSEMNVSTLELGDSALYLCASSPGTSGRARETQYFGPGTRLLVL.

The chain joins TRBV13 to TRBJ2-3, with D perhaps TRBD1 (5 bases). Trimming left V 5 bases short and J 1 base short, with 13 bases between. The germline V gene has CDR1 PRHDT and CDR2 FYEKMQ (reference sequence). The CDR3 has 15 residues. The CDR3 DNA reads TGTGCCAGCAGCCCCAGGGAAAGGGGCACAGATACGCAGTATTTT. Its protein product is CASSPRERGTDTQYF.

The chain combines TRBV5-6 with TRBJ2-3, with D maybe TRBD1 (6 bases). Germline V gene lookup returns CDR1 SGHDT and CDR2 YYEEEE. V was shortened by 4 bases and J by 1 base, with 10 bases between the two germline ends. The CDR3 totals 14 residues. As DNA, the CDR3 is TGTGCCAGCAGCCACCGACAGGGCACAGATACGCAGTATTTT. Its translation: CASSHRQGTDTQYF.

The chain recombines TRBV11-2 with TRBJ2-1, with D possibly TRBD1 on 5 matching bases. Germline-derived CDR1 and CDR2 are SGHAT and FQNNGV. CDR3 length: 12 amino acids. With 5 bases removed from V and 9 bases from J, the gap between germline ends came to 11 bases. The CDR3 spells CASSPEQGEQFF. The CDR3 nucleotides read TGTGCCAGCAGCCCCGAGCAGGGTGAGCAGTTCTTC.

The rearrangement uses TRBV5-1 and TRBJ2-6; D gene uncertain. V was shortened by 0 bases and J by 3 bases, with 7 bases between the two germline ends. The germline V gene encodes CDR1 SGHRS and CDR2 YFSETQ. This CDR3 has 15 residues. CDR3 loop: CASSLVSVGANVLTF. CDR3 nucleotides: TGCGCCAGCAGCTTGGTCTCAGTTGGGGCCAACGTCCTGACTTTC.

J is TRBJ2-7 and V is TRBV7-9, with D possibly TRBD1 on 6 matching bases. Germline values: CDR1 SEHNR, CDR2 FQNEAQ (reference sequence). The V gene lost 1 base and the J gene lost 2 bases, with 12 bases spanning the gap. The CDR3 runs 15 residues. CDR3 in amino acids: CASSLVGQKTYEQYF. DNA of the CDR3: TGTGCCAGCAGCTTAGTTGGACAGAAAACCTACGAGCAGTACTTC.

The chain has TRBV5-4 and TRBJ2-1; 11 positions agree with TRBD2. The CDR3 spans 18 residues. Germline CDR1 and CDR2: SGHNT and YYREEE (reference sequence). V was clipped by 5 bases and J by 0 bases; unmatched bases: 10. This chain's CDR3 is CASSKGVLAGGSYNEQFF. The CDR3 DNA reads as TGTGCCAGCAGTAAGGGGGTGCTAGCGGGAGGCTCCTACAATGAGCAGTTCTTC.

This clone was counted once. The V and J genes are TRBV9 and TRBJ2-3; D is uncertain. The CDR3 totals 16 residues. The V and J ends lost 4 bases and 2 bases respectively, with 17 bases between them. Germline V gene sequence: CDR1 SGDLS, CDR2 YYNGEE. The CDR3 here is CASSLEVGRPTDTQYF. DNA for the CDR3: TGTGCCAGCAGCTTAGAGGTGGGTAGACCCACAGATACGCAGTATTTT.

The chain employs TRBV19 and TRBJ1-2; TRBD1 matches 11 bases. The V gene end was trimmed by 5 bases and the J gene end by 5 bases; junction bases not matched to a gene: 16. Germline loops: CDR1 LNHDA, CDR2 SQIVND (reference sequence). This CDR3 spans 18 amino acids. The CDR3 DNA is TGTGCCAGTAGTTCCCCCGGCCGAGGACAGGGGGCCAAGTATGGCTACACCTTC. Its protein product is CASSSPGRGQGAKYGYTF.

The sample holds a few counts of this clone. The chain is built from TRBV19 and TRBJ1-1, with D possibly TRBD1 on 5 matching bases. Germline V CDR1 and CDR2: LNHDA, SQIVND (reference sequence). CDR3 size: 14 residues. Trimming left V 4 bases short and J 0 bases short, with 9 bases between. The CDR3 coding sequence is TGTGCCAGTAGTACAGGGATGATGAACACTGAAGCTTTCTTT. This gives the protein CASSTGMMNTEAFF.

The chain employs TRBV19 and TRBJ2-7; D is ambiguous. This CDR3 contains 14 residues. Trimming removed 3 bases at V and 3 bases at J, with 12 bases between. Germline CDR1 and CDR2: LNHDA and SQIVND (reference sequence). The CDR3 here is CASSMGGKVYEQYF. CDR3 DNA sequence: TGTGCCAGTAGTATGGGTGGGAAAGTCTACGAGCAGTACTTC.

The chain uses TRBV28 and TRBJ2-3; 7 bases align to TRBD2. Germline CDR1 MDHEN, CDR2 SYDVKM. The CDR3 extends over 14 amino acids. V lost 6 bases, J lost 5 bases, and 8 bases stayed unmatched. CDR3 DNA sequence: TGTGCCAGCAGGACAGCGGGATCGGGAGATACGCAGTATTTT. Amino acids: CASRTAGSGDTQYF.

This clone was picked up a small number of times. The CDR3 DNA is TGTGCCAGCAGTTTCCCCGAGGCGGGAAACTACAATGAGCAGTTCTTC. Amino acids: CASSFPEAGNYNEQFF. The rearrangement uses TRBV28 and TRBJ2-1, with a weak D call TRBD2 (6 bases). This CDR3 is built from 16 residues. The germline V gene has CDR1 MDHEN and CDR2 SYDVKM. Trimming shortened V by 3 bases and J by 3 bases, and 15 bases separated the two germline ends.

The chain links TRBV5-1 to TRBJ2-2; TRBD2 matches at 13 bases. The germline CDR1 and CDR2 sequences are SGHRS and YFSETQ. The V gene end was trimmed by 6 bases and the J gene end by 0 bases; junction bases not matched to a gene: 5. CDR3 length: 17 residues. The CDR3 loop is CASIGLAGVTNTGELFF. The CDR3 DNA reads TGCGCCAGCATAGGACTAGCGGGAGTGACGAACACCGGGGAGCTGTTTTTT.

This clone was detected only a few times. CDR3 protein: CASSLGTGIGNTIYF. DNA for the CDR3: TGTGCCAGCAGCTTGGGGACAGGGATTGGAAACACCATATATTTT. The chain uses TRBV5-5 and TRBJ1-3; 8 bases align to TRBD1. The CDR3 is made up of 15 amino acids. With 0 bases clipped from V and 3 bases from J, the junction kept 2 bases outside the gene matches. Germline-derived CDR1 and CDR2 are SGHKS and YYEKEE (reference sequence).